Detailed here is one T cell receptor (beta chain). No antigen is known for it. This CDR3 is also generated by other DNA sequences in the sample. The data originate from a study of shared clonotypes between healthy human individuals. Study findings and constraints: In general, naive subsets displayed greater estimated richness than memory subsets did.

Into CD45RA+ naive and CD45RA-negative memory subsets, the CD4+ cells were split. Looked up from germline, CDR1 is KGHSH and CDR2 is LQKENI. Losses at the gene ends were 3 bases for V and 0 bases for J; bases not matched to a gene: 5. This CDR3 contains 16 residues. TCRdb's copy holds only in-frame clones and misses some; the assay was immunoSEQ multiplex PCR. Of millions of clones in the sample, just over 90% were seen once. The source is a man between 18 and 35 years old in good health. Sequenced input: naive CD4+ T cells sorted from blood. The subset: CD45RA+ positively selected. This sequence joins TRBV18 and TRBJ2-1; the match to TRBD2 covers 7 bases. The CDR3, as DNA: TGTGCCAGCTCACCTCCCCTAGCGGCCTCCTACAATGAGCAGTTCTTC. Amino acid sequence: CASSPPLAASYNEQFF.